The 30 T cell receptor beta chains in this list originate from one sample, sequenced in a study of cytomegalovirus exposure and HLA in healthy donors. The data were produced by immunoSEQ multiplex PCR, yet TCRdb's version contains in-frame clones alone and is incomplete. The sample consists of 50,000 to 65,000 clones, approximately 95% of them appearing once. Sequencing was performed on PBMCs. These receptors were taken from a woman between 18 and 29 years old in good health and CMV-seronegative.

The chain employs TRBV18 and TRBJ1-3; TRBD1 matches 11 bases. The CDR3 runs to 17 residues. Trimming removed 5 bases from V and 0 bases from J; junction bases left unmatched: 6. Germline V gives CDR1 KGHSH, CDR2 LQKENI. CDR3: CASSSRDRGSSGNTIYF. In nucleotides, the CDR3 is TGTGCCAGCTCATCCCGGGACAGGGGGTCCTCTGGAAACACCATATATTTT.

The genes are TRBV7-2 and TRBJ1-1; D is unclear. The CDR3 covers 12 residues. The germline CDR1 and CDR2 sequences are SGHTA and FQGNSA. V lost 2 bases and J lost 9, with 10 bases in between. The DNA for the CDR3 is TGTGCCAGCAGCTTATTGGAGGTTAAAGCTTTCTTT. Protein sequence: CASSLLEVKAFF. Combining the CDR3 with reference TRBV7-2 and TRBJ1-1 gives the whole variable domain GAGVSQSPSNKVTEKGKDVELRCDPISGHTALYWYRQSLGQGLEFLIYFQGNSAPDKSGLPSDRFSAERTGGSVSTLTIQRTQQEDSAVYLCASSLLEVKAFFGQGTRLTVV.

The V call is TRBV28, the J call TRBJ1-2, with TRBD1 matching 7 bases. The junction had 5 bases not matched to a gene; V was cut back by 3 bases and J by 4 bases. The length of the CDR3 is 14 residues. Germline V gives CDR1 MDHEN, CDR2 SYDVKM. For the CDR3, the DNA is TGTGCCAGCAGTTTCCAGGGACAGCCCTATGGCTACACCTTC. Translated: CASSFQGQPYGYTF.

V usage is TRBV5-4 and J usage is TRBJ2-3; D is perhaps TRBD2 (6 bases). V was shortened by 0 bases and J by 5 bases, with 16 bases between the two germline ends. The CDR3 runs 16 residues. CDR1 is SGHNT, CDR2 YYREEE, per germline (reference sequence). The CDR3 loop is CASSLGGKGGGDTQYF. CDR3 coding DNA: TGTGCCAGCAGCTTGGGGGGAAAGGGAGGAGGAGATACGCAGTATTTT.

The chain has TRBV5-6 and TRBJ2-3, with D possibly being TRBD1 (6 bases). V lost 0 bases, J lost 7 bases, and 9 bases lay in between. The CDR3 runs 13 residues. CDR1 is SGHDT, CDR2 YYEEEE, per germline. This chain's CDR3 is CASSLGGRHTQYF. CDR3 in DNA: TGTGCCAGCAGCTTGGGGGGGCGACATACGCAGTATTTT.

V usage is TRBV4-3 and J usage is TRBJ1-1; D is possibly TRBD1 (5 bases). Germline-derived CDR1 and CDR2 are LGHNA and YSLEER. The V end lost 4 bases, the J end lost 1 base, and 10 bases lay between the germline ends. CDR3 length: 14 residues. This CDR3 is CASSRGGENTEAFF. In DNA form, the CDR3 reads TGCGCCAGCAGCCGGGGCGGGGAGAACACTGAAGCTTTCTTT.

V usage is TRBV27 and J usage is TRBJ1-1, with no clear D. The CDR3 runs 13 residues. Germline CDR1 and CDR2: MNHEY and SMNVEV (reference sequence). V was clipped by 8 bases and J by 2 bases, with 12 bases between them. The DNA of the CDR3 is TGTGCCAGCCGTCTGCGGGCAAACACTGAAGCTTTCTTT. Translating gives CASRLRANTEAFF.

This chain uses TRBV18 with TRBJ1-2; possibly TRBD1 for D (5 bases). Germline CDR1 reads KGHSH; CDR2 reads LQKENI. Trimming took 3 bases from V and 2 from J, leaving 13 bases between them. The CDR3 extends over 15 amino acids. DNA of the CDR3: TGTGCCAGCTCACCCCGGGGGGGGACGAACTATGGCTACACCTTC. Translation: CASSPRGGTNYGYTF. Full variable domain (remainder filled in from reference TRBV18 and TRBJ1-2): NAGVMQNPRHLVRRRGQEARLRCSPMKGHSHVYWYRQLPEEGLKFMVYLQKENIIDESGMPKERFSAEFPKEGPSILRIQQVVRGDSAAYFCASSPRGGTNYGYTFGSGTRLTVV.

The chain employs TRBV5-1 and TRBJ2-3, with D possibly being TRBD2 (7 bases). This CDR3 has 15 residues. Germline V gives CDR1 SGHRS, CDR2 YFSETQ. V dropped 1 base and J dropped 3 bases, with 12 bases sitting between them. CDR3: CASSLQGGGTDTQYF. The CDR3 nucleotides are TGCGCCAGCAGCTTGCAGGGAGGGGGGACAGATACGCAGTATTTT.

This clone was seen only once. The chain couples TRBV2 to TRBJ1-4; D is possibly TRBD1 (6 bases). The ends were cut back, 1 base at V and 8 bases at J, with 11 bases in the middle. The length of the CDR3 is 14 residues. Germline loops: CDR1 SNHLY, CDR2 FYNNEI. In nucleotides, the CDR3 is TGTGCCAGCAGTGAAGGGCAGGGGCCCGAAAAACTGTTTTTT. The encoded protein is CASSEGQGPEKLFF.

CDR3 DNA sequence: TGCGCCAGCAGCCCCGGCCCGACAGGGGGGGACCACGCTGAAGCTTTCTTT. Translating gives CASSPGPTGGDHAEAFF. The V gene is TRBV4-3, the J gene TRBJ1-1; TRBD1 matches at 9 bases. Per germline, CDR1 LGHNA and CDR2 YSLEER. This CDR3 is 17 amino acids long. With V trimmed by 4 bases and J by 6 bases, 15 bases remained unmatched.

The chain links TRBV10-2 to TRBJ2-7; tentative D call: TRBD1 (6 bases). V was trimmed by 3 bases and J by 3 bases, leaving 15 bases between them. This CDR3 is 15 amino acids long. Germline V gene lookup returns CDR1 WSHSY and CDR2 SAAADI. The CDR3 reads CASSDMGAGDYEQYF. CDR3 in DNA: TGCGCCAGCAGTGATATGGGGGCCGGGGACTACGAGCAGTACTTC.

V usage is TRBV18 and J usage is TRBJ1-4; no reliable D call. Germline-derived CDR1 and CDR2 are KGHSH and LQKENI. This CDR3 has 14 amino acids. Trimming pared 6 bases from V and 14 bases from J, leaving 22 bases between. The CDR3 sequence: CASSQDSKGTLLFF. The CDR3 nucleotides are TGTGCCAGCTCCCAGGACTCGAAAGGAACCCTTCTGTTTTTT.

The chain employs TRBV5-1 and TRBJ2-7; TRBD1 aligns across 10 bases. The CDR3 runs to 14 residues. Germline CDR1 and CDR2: SGHRS and YFSETQ. Unmatched junction bases numbered 1, after V lost 4 bases and J lost 0 bases. The CDR3 is CASSRQGASYEQYF. The CDR3 nucleotides read TGCGCCAGCAGCCGACAGGGGGCCTCCTACGAGCAGTACTTC.

This chain joins TRBV4-1 and TRBJ2-7; TRBD2 agrees at 7 bases. This CDR3 region has 14 residues. Germline V CDR1 and CDR2: MGHRA, YSYEKL. The ends lost 5 bases at V and 2 bases at J; junction bases unmatched: 6. The CDR3 DNA reads TGCGCCAGCAGCGGCGGGGGTCGGACCTACGAGCAGTACTTC. Encoded protein: CASSGGGRTYEQYF.

J is TRBJ2-5 and V is TRBV7-2; 7 bases fit TRBD1. After removal of 5 bases from V and 5 bases from J, the junction contained 8 bases not matched to a gene. The CDR3 runs 14 residues. CDR1 and CDR2 (germline): SGHTA, FQGNSA. CDR3 amino acids: CASSPTGQHETQYF. DNA of the CDR3: TGTGCCAGCAGCCCCACGGGACAGCACGAGACCCAGTACTTC.

This chain uses TRBV5-4 with TRBJ2-5; 7 bases match TRBD1. V was pared by 0 bases and J by 5 bases, with 10 bases of the junction left unmatched. This CDR3 region has 16 residues. Germline values: CDR1 SGHNT, CDR2 YYREEE (reference sequence). The CDR3 loop reads CASSLATGVRVETQYF. In DNA form, the CDR3 reads TGTGCCAGCAGCTTGGCCACAGGGGTAAGGGTGGAGACCCAGTACTTC.

This clone was seen only once. The chain has TRBV7-2 and TRBJ1-2, with TRBD1 matching over 7 bases. V trimming: 5 bases; J trimming: 2 bases; junction bases outside the gene matches: 2. The CDR3 spans 13 residues. Germline V gene lookup returns CDR1 SGHTA and CDR2 FQGNSA. The CDR3 is CASSPQGNYGYTF. For the CDR3, the DNA is TGTGCCAGCAGCCCACAGGGGAACTATGGCTACACCTTC.

This chain uses TRBV6-1 with TRBJ2-5, with 10 nucleotides matching TRBD2. The CDR3 loop spans 15 amino acids. J gave up 5 bases and V 4 bases, and 7 bases lay outside the gene matches. Germline V gene data show CDR1 as MNHNS and CDR2 as SASEGT. The CDR3, as DNA: TGTGCCAGCAGTGGAATAGCGGGGGGCGGCGAGACCCAGTACTTC. This translates into CASSGIAGGGETQYF.

The chain has TRBV13 and TRBJ1-1; 7 bases agree with TRBD1. There are 13 residues in the CDR3. From germline, CDR1 is PRHDT and CDR2 FYEKMQ (reference sequence). The V and J ends lost 5 bases and 4 bases, in that order; junction bases with no gene match: 4. CDR3 nucleotides: TGTGCCAGCAGCACAGGGGCCTCCACTGAAGCTTTCTTT. This encodes CASSTGASTEAFF.

With regard to this clone: The junction departs from germline at one end; a sequencing error may be responsible. The J gene is TRBJ2-7, the V gene TRBV7-6; TRBD1 agrees at 8 bases. Germline-derived CDR1 and CDR2 are SGHVS and FNYEAQ. The CDR3 is 13 amino acids. In DNA, the CDR3 is TGTGGCAGCAGCACCCGACAGGGGTACGAGCAGTACTTC. This gives the protein CGSSTRQGYEQYF.

The chain recombines TRBV2 with TRBJ2-1; weak D call: TRBD1 (5 bases). Looked up from germline, CDR1 is SNHLY and CDR2 is FYNNEI. V was clipped by 0 bases and J by 8 bases, with 14 bases between them. This CDR3 spans 15 amino acids. The CDR3 DNA reads as TGTGCCAGCAGTGAAGCGCTTGGGGCGGTGGATGAGCAGTTCTTC. Residues: CASSEALGAVDEQFF.

This clone has more than one count but fewer than ten. The chain joins TRBV28 to TRBJ2-7; the D gene is possibly TRBD2 (6 bases). The CDR3 consists of 14 residues. Trimming stripped 7 bases from V and 5 bases from J, with 18 bases between. From germline, CDR1 is MDHEN and CDR2 SYDVKM. CDR3 in DNA: TGTGCCAGCACCCGTGGAGGGAGTAGGGACGAGCAGTACTTC. Protein: CASTRGGSRDEQYF. Complete variable domain (other parts from reference TRBV28 and TRBJ2-7): DVKVTQSSRYLVKRTGEKVFLECVQDMDHENMFWYRQDPGLGLRLIYFSYDVKMKEKGDIPEGYSVSREKKERFSLILESASTNQTSMYLCASTRGGSRDEQYFGPGTRLTVT.

V usage is TRBV27 and J usage is TRBJ1-5; TRBD1 matches at 10 bases. Germline V gene sequence: CDR1 MNHEY, CDR2 SMNVEV (reference sequence). The CDR3 has 15 residues. Trimming cost V 4 bases and J 3 bases; bases outside gene matches: 3. CDR3 amino acids: CASSSGTGVNQPQHF. The CDR3 DNA follows: TGTGCCAGCAGTTCCGGGACAGGGGTCAATCAGCCCCAGCATTTT.

V is TRBV5-1 and J is TRBJ1-1; 12 bases are shared with TRBD1. The germline CDR1 and CDR2 sequences are SGHRS and YFSETQ. V gave up 5 bases and J gave up 0 bases; unmatched junction bases: 5. The CDR3 loop spans 16 amino acids. The CDR3 DNA reads as TGCGCCAGCAGGAGGGACAGGGGGCGTGTGAACACTGAAGCTTTCTTT. It specifies CASRRDRGRVNTEAFF.

This rearrangement joins TRBV7-8 to TRBJ2-3; D is unclear. With 5 bases removed from V and 0 bases from J, the gap between germline ends came to 3 bases. The CDR3 consists of 12 residues. Germline CDR1 SGHVS, CDR2 FQNEAQ. The CDR3 DNA sequence: TGTGCCAGCAGCCCTAGCACAGATACGCAGTATTTT. Protein product: CASSPSTDTQYF.

This chain links TRBV10-1 with TRBJ2-1, with 9 bases identical to TRBD2. The V gene end was trimmed by 6 bases and the J gene end by 1 base; junction bases not matched to a gene: 10. Germline V gene sequence: CDR1 WNHNN, CDR2 SYGVQD (reference sequence). The CDR3 runs 17 residues. Here the CDR3 reads CASRGSREGRSYNEQFF. CDR3 nucleotide sequence: TGCGCCAGCAGGGGCTCGCGGGAGGGCAGGTCCTACAATGAGCAGTTCTTC.

The table lists this clone with a count of one. The genes are TRBV9 and TRBJ2-2; TRBD2 agrees at 8 bases. V dropped 4 bases and J dropped 1; count of bases not matched to a gene: 6. In germline, CDR1 is SGDLS, CDR2 YYNGEE. The CDR3 consists of 16 residues. CDR3 loop: CASSPLTSENTGELFF. The CDR3 coding sequence is TGTGCCAGCAGCCCCTTGACTAGCGAGAACACCGGGGAGCTGTTTTTT.

V usage is TRBV28 and J usage is TRBJ2-6; no reliable D call. Germline loops: CDR1 MDHEN, CDR2 SYDVKM. The CDR3 is 14 residues long. Trimming took 7 bases from V and 1 from J, leaving 8 bases between them. The CDR3 reads CASMRLSGANVLTF. CDR3 sequence (DNA): TGTGCCAGCATGCGCCTTTCTGGGGCCAACGTCCTGACTTTC.

The sample holds a few counts of this clone. The chain has TRBV6-5 and TRBJ2-3; 7 positions match TRBD2. The CDR3 covers 14 residues. J gave up 2 bases and V 2 bases, and 1 base lay outside the gene matches. Germline assignment: CDR1 MNHEY and CDR2 SVGAGI. The CDR3 protein is CASSYGRATDTQYF. CDR3 coding DNA: TGTGCCAGCAGTTACGGGAGGGCCACAGATACGCAGTATTTT.